The 28 T cell receptor beta chains presented below share a single source sample, sequenced in a study of blood T cell repertoires in COVID-19. This table comes from immunoSEQ multiplex PCR, and its TCRdb copy is limited to in-frame clones, with some not included. Seen here are some 260,000 clones, 88% observed once, and the top ten hold 0.7% to 0.85%. The sequenced sample consisted of peripheral blood. The receptors were sampled from a woman aged 25 to 39 with acute or convalescent COVID-19.

This clone appeared a single time. The gene calls are TRBV7-6 and TRBJ2-7; D gene ambiguous. The CDR3 totals 13 residues. Trimming removed 1 base at V and 2 bases at J, with 6 bases between. The germline CDR1 and CDR2 sequences are SGHVS and FNYEAQ. The CDR3 protein is CASSLVAAYEQYF. The DNA for the CDR3 is TGTGCCAGCAGCTTAGTGGCTGCCTACGAGCAGTACTTC.

This chain connects TRBV7-3 to TRBJ2-1, with a weak D call TRBD2 (6 bases). V gave up 5 bases and J gave up 4 bases, with 15 bases separating them. CDR3 length equals 15 residues. Germline CDR1 and CDR2: SGHTA and FQGTGA. CDR3 residues: CASSPEGGTYNEQFF. The CDR3 DNA reads TGTGCCAGCAGCCCCGAGGGCGGGACTTACAATGAGCAGTTCTTC.

The table lists this clone with a few counts. This chain connects TRBV9 to TRBJ2-7, with 12 bases identical to TRBD2. In germline, CDR1 is SGDLS, CDR2 YYNGEE. The length of the CDR3 is 16 residues. The V and J ends lost 4 bases and 4 bases, in that order; junction bases with no gene match: 9. The CDR3 DNA reads as TGTGCCAGCAGCCCTTGGACTAGCGGGAAAGGGTACGAGCAGTACTTC. It yields the protein CASSPWTSGKGYEQYF. Complete variable domain (other parts from reference TRBV9 and TRBJ2-7): DSGVTQTPKHLITATGQRVTLRCSPRSGDLSVYWYQQSLDQGLQFLIQYYNGEERAKGNILERFSAQQFPDLHSELNLSSLELGDSALYFCASSPWTSGKGYEQYFGPGTRLTVT.

The chain has TRBV19 and TRBJ2-3; TRBD2 might be the D (5 bases). CDR1 and CDR2 from the germline V gene are LNHDA and SQIVND (reference sequence). The V gene lost 0 bases and the J gene lost 3 bases, with 7 bases spanning the gap. The CDR3 loop spans 14 amino acids. The CDR3 loop is CASSIDSGTDTQYF. CDR3 DNA sequence: TGTGCCAGTAGTATAGATTCGGGGACAGATACGCAGTATTTT. The variable domain in full, completed from reference TRBV19 and TRBJ2-3, reads DGGITQSPKYLFRKEGQNVTLSCEQNLNHDAMYWYRQDPGQGLRLIYYSQIVNDFQKGDIAEGYSVSREKKESFPLTVTSAQKNPTAFYLCASSIDSGTDTQYFGPGTRLTVL.

The chain recombines TRBV4-3 with TRBJ2-3, with D perhaps TRBD1 (5 bases). V lost 0 bases and J 1 base, leaving 17 bases between the germline ends. Germline lookup yields CDR1 LGHNA and CDR2 YSLEER. The CDR3 loop spans 18 amino acids. For the CDR3, the DNA is TGCGCCAGCAGCCAAGATGGCTGGGGCCGCCACCGCACAGATACGCAGTATTTT. Its translation: CASSQDGWGRHRTDTQYF.

The V gene is TRBV11-3, the J gene TRBJ2-7; 9 nucleotides align to TRBD2. Germline V gene sequence: CDR1 SGHNT, CDR2 YENEEA. V trimming: 4 bases; J trimming: 6 bases; junction bases outside the gene matches: 7. The CDR3 has 14 residues. CDR3 coding DNA: TGTGCCAGCAGCTCCCGGGGACTAGCCGCCGAGCAGTACTTC. This codes for CASSSRGLAAEQYF.

The genes are TRBV19 and TRBJ1-5; TRBD1 agrees at 7 bases. CDR3 size: 13 residues. Losses at the gene ends were 10 bases for V and 5 bases for J; bases not matched to a gene: 8. Germline CDR1 reads LNHDA; CDR2 reads SQIVND (reference sequence). The CDR3 sequence is CATWDRWDQPQHF. The DNA for the CDR3 is TGTGCCACCTGGGACAGATGGGATCAGCCCCAGCATTTT.

The CDR3 DNA is TGTGCCAGCAGAGTGACAACGAGTCAAGAGACCCAGTACTTC. It is translated as CASRVTTSQETQYF. J is TRBJ2-5 and V is TRBV6-5; D unclear. V dropped 6 bases and J dropped 2 bases, with 13 bases sitting between them. Germline values: CDR1 MNHEY, CDR2 SVGAGI. This CDR3 has 14 amino acids.

The chain links TRBV5-6 to TRBJ2-7; 8 bases are a match to TRBD2. This CDR3 region has 15 residues. The junction had 5 bases not matched to a gene; V was cut back by 1 base and J by 2 bases. Per germline, CDR1 SGHDT and CDR2 YYEEEE. The CDR3 bases are TGTGCCAGCAGCTTGCTAGCGGGTGTCACCTACGAGCAGTACTTC. This encodes CASSLLAGVTYEQYF.

The V call is TRBV29-1, the J call TRBJ1-4, with a possible D match to TRBD1 (5 bases). In germline, CDR1 is SQVTM, CDR2 ANQGSEA. V was clipped by 5 bases and J by 8 bases, with 9 bases between them. The CDR3 is 11 residues long. CDR3 nucleotide sequence: TGCAGCGTTATGACAGAGGAAAAACTGTTTTTT. Translated, it gives CSVMTEEKLFF.

The V and J genes are TRBV6-5 and TRBJ1-1; D ambiguous. The CDR3 is 15 residues long. Looked up from germline, CDR1 is MNHEY and CDR2 is SVGAGI. V was clipped by 2 bases and J by 1 base, with 11 bases between them. CDR3 bases: TGTGCCAGCAGTTACGAGCTACAGAGGAACACTGAAGCTTTCTTT. This sequence encodes CASSYELQRNTEAFF.

Worth noting for this clone: Mismatch with germline at one junction end may stem from a read error. The J gene is TRBJ1-5, the V gene TRBV3-1 (or the pseudogene TRBV3-2); tentatively, D is TRBD1 (5 bases). The CDR3 runs 14 residues. Germline values: CDR1 LGHDT, CDR2 YNNKEL (reference sequence). For the CDR3, the DNA is TGTGCCAGCAACCAAGGCCAGGGCCTTCAGCCCCAGCATTTT. This gives the protein CASNQGQGLQPQHF.

The rearrangement joins TRBV7-2 to TRBJ2-2; weak D call: TRBD1 (6 bases). The V gene lost 1 base and the J gene lost 6 bases, with 6 bases spanning the gap. The CDR3 is made up of 13 amino acids. Germline assignment: CDR1 SGHTA and CDR2 FQGNSA. The CDR3 region is CASSLGQAGELFF. In DNA, the CDR3 is TGTGCCAGCAGCTTAGGACAGGCCGGGGAGCTGTTTTTT.

This chain links TRBV3-1 (or the pseudogene TRBV3-2) with TRBJ1-2; perhaps TRBD1 as D (5 bases). The CDR3 covers 14 residues. Per the germline V gene, CDR1 is LGHDT and CDR2 is YNNKEL (reference sequence). V shed 4 bases and J shed 7 bases, with 16 bases lying between them. CDR3 nucleotide sequence: TGTGCCAGCAGCCTCACCAGCCAGGGATCTGGCTACACCTTC. Its protein product is CASSLTSQGSGYTF.

V is TRBV9 and J is TRBJ2-2; tentatively, D is TRBD1 (6 bases). Trimming stripped 0 bases from V and 4 bases from J, with 13 bases between. The germline V gene encodes CDR1 SGDLS and CDR2 YYNGEE. This CDR3 spans 16 amino acids. CDR3 bases: TGTGCCAGCAGCGTAGTAGGGACATACCTCACCGGGGAGCTGTTTTTT. It specifies CASSVVGTYLTGELFF.

This rearrangement joins TRBV27 to TRBJ2-4, with 9 bases identical to TRBD2. This CDR3 contains 18 residues. Per germline, CDR1 MNHEY and CDR2 SMNVEV (reference sequence). Germline trimming cut 3 bases from V and 0 bases from J; bases unmatched to any gene: 9. Written as DNA, the CDR3 is TGTGCCAGCAGTTTTGTGGCTAGCGGGATACTAGCCAAAAACATTCAGTACTTC. It specifies CASSFVASGILAKNIQYF.

The rearrangement links TRBV10-3 to TRBJ1-5; 7 bases map to TRBD1. The V gene's germline CDR1 is ENHRY and CDR2 SYGVKD. Trimming removed 6 bases from V and 5 bases from J; junction bases left unmatched: 4. The CDR3 extends over 13 amino acids. The CDR3 is CAIREGADQPQHF. The CDR3 DNA sequence: TGTGCCATCAGGGAGGGGGCGGATCAGCCCCAGCATTTT.

The chain has TRBV5-6 and TRBJ1-1, with 7 nucleotides matching TRBD1. This CDR3 region has 14 residues. V lost 4 bases and J lost 7; bases outside the gene matches: 10. CDR1 is SGHDT, CDR2 YYEEEE, per germline. The CDR3 sequence is CASSDTRGRNEAFF. The CDR3 nucleotides are TGTGCCAGCAGCGATACGAGGGGGCGGAATGAAGCTTTCTTT.

The chain joins TRBV18 to TRBJ2-1; 12 bases line up with TRBD2. The CDR3 loop spans 16 amino acids. The germline V gene encodes CDR1 KGHSH and CDR2 LQKENI. Trimming took 3 bases from V and 4 from J; bases not matched to a gene: 4. In DNA, the CDR3 is TGTGCCAGCTCACCGACTAGCGGGAGTATTTACAATGAGCAGTTCTTC. Protein sequence: CASSPTSGSIYNEQFF.

This chain connects TRBV5-6 to TRBJ2-7, with D perhaps TRBD2 (5 bases). This CDR3 is 14 amino acids long. V was trimmed by 0 bases and J by 2 bases, leaving 9 bases between them. Germline-derived CDR1 and CDR2 are SGHDT and YYEEEE. The CDR3 sequence is CASSLGAGTYEQYF. As DNA, the CDR3 is TGTGCCAGCAGCTTGGGTGCCGGGACCTACGAGCAGTACTTC.

The chain has TRBV27 and TRBJ1-4, with a possible D match to TRBD1 (6 bases). CDR1 is MNHEY and CDR2 is SMNVEV in the germline V gene (reference sequence). The CDR3 loop spans 16 amino acids. Trimming removed 0 bases from V and 7 bases from J, with 15 bases in between. CDR3 sequence (DNA): TGTGCCAGCAGTTTATCGGGGACATACGCGGGTGAAAAACTGTTTTTT. It yields the protein CASSLSGTYAGEKLFF.

The rearrangement joins TRBV4-3 to TRBJ2-3, with 9 bases lining up with TRBD2. Per the germline V gene, CDR1 is LGHNA and CDR2 is YSLEER. The J segment lost 4 bases and the V segment lost 0 bases, leaving 2 bases of the junction unmatched. CDR3 length equals 15 residues. The CDR3 coding sequence is TGCGCCAGCAGCCAAGAGGGACTAGCTGCAGATACGCAGTATTTT. It codes for CASSQEGLAADTQYF.

This clone has more than one count but fewer than ten. The chain employs TRBV3-1 (or the pseudogene TRBV3-2) and TRBJ1-2; D remains unclear. Germline loops: CDR1 LGHDT, CDR2 YNNKEL (reference sequence). This CDR3 region has 13 residues. The germline V and J ends were trimmed by 1 base and 3 bases, with 6 bases remaining between them. CDR3 sequence (DNA): TGTGCCAGCAGCCAAGTCGGGGACTATGGCTACACCTTC. It yields the protein CASSQVGDYGYTF.

The rearrangement links TRBV7-9 to TRBJ2-1; a weak D match, TRBD2 (6 bases). CDR3 size: 15 residues. The ends were cut back, 5 bases at V and 8 bases at J, with 19 bases in the middle. Germline CDR1 and CDR2: SEHNR and FQNEAQ (reference sequence). CDR3 loop: CASSPKITSFYEQFF. The CDR3 DNA sequence: TGTGCCAGCAGCCCGAAAATAACTAGCTTCTATGAGCAGTTCTTC.

This chain uses TRBV7-6 with TRBJ2-3; TRBD2 aligns across 7 bases. V dropped 10 bases and J dropped 2; count of bases not matched to a gene: 6. This CDR3 comprises 13 residues. Germline V gene lookup returns CDR1 SGHVS and CDR2 FNYEAQ. This CDR3 reads CATRAGLTDTQYF. CDR3 sequence (DNA): TGTGCCACTCGAGCGGGACTCACAGATACGCAGTATTTT.

This chain joins TRBV9 and TRBJ2-3; the match to TRBD2 covers 8 bases. V shed 4 bases and J 0 bases; nucleotides not matched to a gene: 10. Germline-derived CDR1 and CDR2 are SGDLS and YYNGEE. The CDR3 sequence is 17 residues long. The CDR3 nucleotides are TGTGCCAGCAGCAAGCCCCTCTTAGCGGGGAGCACAGATACGCAGTATTTT. It codes for CASSKPLLAGSTDTQYF.

This clone was seen more than once but under ten times. V is TRBV19 and J is TRBJ1-1, with D possibly matching TRBD1 (5 bases). V shed 7 bases and J shed 0 bases, with 12 bases lying between them. CDR3 size: 14 residues. Looked up from germline, CDR1 is LNHDA and CDR2 is SQIVND (reference sequence). DNA of the CDR3: TGTGCCAGTAAACAGGAATTCATGAACACTGAAGCTTTCTTT. As protein: CASKQEFMNTEAFF. Variable domain in full (rest from reference TRBV19 and TRBJ1-1): DGGITQSPKYLFRKEGQNVTLSCEQNLNHDAMYWYRQDPGQGLRLIYYSQIVNDFQKGDIAEGYSVSREKKESFPLTVTSAQKNPTAFYLCASKQEFMNTEAFFGQGTRLTVV.

The J gene is TRBJ2-7, the V gene TRBV5-4, with TRBD1 matching 10 bases. The ends lost 2 bases at V and 5 bases at J; junction bases unmatched: 7. Germline V CDR1 and CDR2: SGHNT, YYREEE (reference sequence). The CDR3 sequence is 15 residues long. The CDR3 nucleotides read TGTGCCAGCAGCTTATCCGGGACAGGGGTCGACGAGCAGTACTTC. Translated: CASSLSGTGVDEQYF. Based on the CDR3 plus reference TRBV5-4 and TRBJ2-7, the full variable domain is ETGVTQSPTHLIKTRGQQVTLRCSSQSGHNTVSWYQQALGQGPQFIFQYYREEENGRGNFPPRFSGLQFPNYSSELNVNALELDDSALYLCASSLSGTGVDEQYFGPGTRLTVT.